These 32 T cell receptor beta chains originate from one sample sequenced in a study of blood T cell repertoires in COVID-19 (dated by TCRdb to 2018 to 2021). Library prep was done by the immunoSEQ multiplex PCR assay. The clones in this table, taken by TCRdb from immuneACCESS, are in-frame only. Not every clone is retained; where verified, under half of the shortfall comes from an unresolved V gene, and the cause of the rest is unknown. In all, the sample holds some 180,000 clones, and 85% of those were seen once. In total, the top ten clones hold 6% to 6.5% of the sample. Sequencing was carried out using PBMCs or T cells enriched from blood (not recorded which). The source of these receptors is a man aged 35 to 55 who had recovered from COVID-19.

V usage is TRBV19 and J usage is TRBJ2-2; 7 bases agree with TRBD1. Germline CDR1 LNHDA, CDR2 SQIVND (reference sequence). J gave up 3 bases and V 3 bases, and 1 base lay outside the gene matches. The CDR3 is 14 residues long. The CDR3 DNA reads as TGTGCCAGTAGTATTACAGGGGACACCGGGGAGCTGTTTTTT. It encodes CASSITGDTGELFF. The whole variable domain, remainder taken from reference TRBV19 and TRBJ2-2, is DGGITQSPKYLFRKEGQNVTLSCEQNLNHDAMYWYRQDPGQGLRLIYYSQIVNDFQKGDIAEGYSVSREKKESFPLTVTSAQKNPTAFYLCASSITGDTGELFFGEGSRLTVL.

The chain links TRBV28 to TRBJ1-3, with TRBD1 as a possible D gene (6 bases). This CDR3 is built from 14 residues. CDR1 and CDR2 from the germline V gene are MDHEN and SYDVKM. V was cut by 6 bases and J by 7 bases, with 16 bases left in between. The chain's CDR3 is CASSRADRLNTIYF. CDR3 DNA: TGTGCCAGCAGCCGTGCCGACAGGCTTAACACCATATATTTT.

The CDR3 DNA reads TGTGCCAGCAGGCTCGGTAGAACAGATACGCAGTATTTT. This translates into CASRLGRTDTQYF. The chain employs TRBV6-5 and TRBJ2-3; D call uncertain. V was cut by 6 bases and J by 3 bases, with 10 bases left in between. The CDR3 is made up of 13 amino acids. From germline, CDR1 is MNHEY and CDR2 SVGAGI.

The chain has TRBV9 and TRBJ2-1, with D unclear. CDR1 SGDLS and CDR2 YYNGEE come from the germline V gene. Trimming shortened V by 1 base and J by 2 bases, and 10 bases separated the two germline ends. The length of the CDR3 is 15 residues. The chain's CDR3 is CASSVTAQAYNEQFF. CDR3 nucleotide sequence: TGTGCCAGCAGCGTAACAGCACAAGCCTACAATGAGCAGTTCTTC. Supplemented by reference TRBV9 and TRBJ2-1, the full variable domain reads DSGVTQTPKHLITATGQRVTLRCSPRSGDLSVYWYQQSLDQGLQFLIQYYNGEERAKGNILERFSAQQFPDLHSELNLSSLELGDSALYFCASSVTAQAYNEQFFGPGTRLTVL.

CDR3 amino acids: CASGLGSTGELFF. CDR3 sequence (DNA): TGTGCTAGTGGTTTGGGCAGTACGGGGGAGCTGTTTTTT. The chain couples TRBV12-5 to TRBJ2-2; D unresolved. Trimming took off 1 base at V and 8 bases at J, with 8 bases between the two ends. Per germline, CDR1 LGHNT and CDR2 FRNRAP. The CDR3 is made up of 13 amino acids.

The gene calls are TRBV4-2 and TRBJ2-7; D is uncertain. The V end lost 5 bases, the J end lost 1 base, and 12 bases lay between the germline ends. Germline lookup yields CDR1 LGHNA and CDR2 YNFKEQ. This CDR3 is 14 amino acids long. The CDR3 loop reads CASSTNVASYEQYF. CDR3 DNA sequence: TGTGCCAGCAGCACTAATGTTGCTTCCTACGAGCAGTACTTC.

The sample holds one count of this clone. The V gene is TRBV6-4, the J gene TRBJ2-7; 7 bases fit TRBD1. Germline assignment: CDR1 MRHNA and CDR2 SNTAGT. The CDR3 loop spans 13 amino acids. With 4 bases clipped from V and 5 bases from J, the junction kept 5 bases outside the gene matches. As DNA, the CDR3 is TGTGCCAGCAGTGTTGAGCAGGGGGACGAGCAGTACTTC. Translation: CASSVEQGDEQYF.

The chain carries TRBV20-1 and TRBJ1-1; 11 nucleotides align to TRBD1. V shed 5 bases and J 11 bases; nucleotides not matched to a gene: 4. This CDR3 spans 11 amino acids. Germline loops: CDR1 DFQATT, CDR2 SNEGSKA (reference sequence). CDR3 DNA sequence: TGCAGTGCTGGACAGGGGGCTAAGGCTTTCTTT. Translation gives CSAGQGAKAFF.

The rearrangement uses TRBV9 and TRBJ2-7; TRBD2 might be the D (6 bases). Germline V gene lookup returns CDR1 SGDLS and CDR2 YYNGEE. This CDR3 is built from 15 residues. V was trimmed by 2 bases and J by 1 base, leaving 13 bases between them. In DNA form, the CDR3 reads TGTGCCAGCAGCGTGAAGCGGGCGAGTTCCTACGAGCAGTACTTC. This sequence encodes CASSVKRASSYEQYF.

V and J are TRBV7-2 and TRBJ2-3; 9 nucleotides agree with TRBD2. The CDR3 runs 11 residues. V was clipped by 8 bases and J by 8 bases; unmatched bases: 2. Germline V gives CDR1 SGHTA, CDR2 FQGNSA. CDR3 residues: CASAGGGTQYF. The CDR3 nucleotides read TGTGCCAGCGCGGGGGGGGGTACGCAGTATTTT.

A remark on this clone: A read error may explain this, as a much larger clone is one base away. The CDR3 sequence: CASSSTGVYGYTF. The CDR3 nucleotides are TGTGCCAGCAGTTCAACAGGGGTCTATGGCTACACCTTC. V usage is TRBV6-5 and J usage is TRBJ1-2; the match to TRBD1 covers 7 bases. Per the germline V gene, CDR1 is MNHEY and CDR2 is SVGAGI. The CDR3 has 13 residues. The trim removed 4 bases at V and 4 bases at J, leaving 3 bases unmatched.

The chain joins TRBV30 to TRBJ2-7; 11 bases map to TRBD2. Per germline, CDR1 GTSNPN and CDR2 SVGIG (reference sequence). The CDR3 consists of 15 residues. V trimming: 3 bases; J trimming: 2 bases; junction bases outside the gene matches: 6. CDR3: CAWSGSGREPYEQYF. The CDR3 DNA reads as TGTGCCTGGAGCGGTAGCGGGAGGGAACCCTACGAGCAGTACTTC.

About this clone itself: The sample carries other DNA sequences with the same CDR3. The chain combines TRBV9 with TRBJ2-5; TRBD2 aligns across 10 bases. The V segment lost 0 bases and the J segment 3 bases; nucleotides outside the gene matches: 5. CDR1 is SGDLS and CDR2 is YYNGEE in the germline V gene. The CDR3 contains 16 residues. The chain's CDR3 is CASSVGLAGVEETQYF. CDR3 coding DNA: TGTGCCAGCAGCGTAGGCCTAGCGGGGGTTGAAGAGACCCAGTACTTC.

This clone was seen a few times. The chain joins TRBV4-2 to TRBJ1-2; D call uncertain. CDR3 length: 15 amino acids. V lost 0 bases and J lost 2, with 10 bases in between. Looked up from germline, CDR1 is LGHNA and CDR2 is YNFKEQ. CDR3 loop: CASSQERQLNYGYTF. In DNA, the CDR3 is TGTGCCAGCAGCCAAGAGAGGCAGCTCAACTATGGCTACACCTTC.

About this clone: The junction and the germline gene differ at one end; a read error may be behind it. The gene calls are TRBV5-1 and TRBJ2-1, with D perhaps matching TRBD2 (7 bases). CDR1 is SGHRS, CDR2 YFSETQ, per germline. This CDR3 is 16 amino acids long. CDR3 sequence: CASSLESGTNFKGGLF. The CDR3 DNA is TGCGCCAGCAGCTTGGAGTCCGGGACTAACTTCAAGGGGGGTCTCTTC.

The CDR3: CASSLAFGGDYGYTF. Here the CDR3 DNA reads TGCGCCAGCAGCTTGGCCTTCGGGGGTGACTATGGCTACACCTTC. This chain links TRBV5-1 with TRBJ1-2; tentatively, D is TRBD1 (5 bases). The CDR3 sequence is 15 residues long. The germline CDR1 and CDR2 sequences are SGHRS and YFSETQ. Deletions cut 0 bases from V and 3 bases from J, with 12 bases between. Based on the CDR3 plus reference TRBV5-1 and TRBJ1-2, the full variable domain is KAGVTQTPRYLIKTRGQQVTLSCSPISGHRSVSWYQQTPGQGLQFLFEYFSETQRNKGNFPGRFSGRQFSNSRSEMNVSTLELGDSALYLCASSLAFGGDYGYTFGSGTRLTVV.

This clone was counted a single time. The CDR3 spells CASSRGQGGYEQYF. CDR3 sequence (DNA): TGCGCCAGCAGCCGCGGACAGGGGGGCTACGAGCAGTACTTC. The V gene is TRBV5-1, the J gene TRBJ2-7, with 10 positions matching TRBD1. Unmatched junction bases numbered 4, after V lost 4 bases and J lost 3 bases. This CDR3 comprises 14 residues. CDR1 and CDR2 (germline): SGHRS, YFSETQ. The full variable domain, in which reference TRBV5-1 and TRBJ2-7 provide the parts outside the CDR3, is KAGVTQTPRYLIKTRGQQVTLSCSPISGHRSVSWYQQTPGQGLQFLFEYFSETQRNKGNFPGRFSGRQFSNSRSEMNVSTLELGDSALYLCASSRGQGGYEQYFGPGTRLTVT.

This clone came up once. The chain couples TRBV11-3 to TRBJ2-7; D ambiguous. Trimming left V 3 bases short and J 4 bases short, with 7 bases between. Germline assignment: CDR1 SGHNT and CDR2 YENEEA. This CDR3 spans 12 amino acids. The CDR3 reads CASSFTVYEQYF. CDR3 nucleotide sequence: TGTGCCAGCAGCTTTACGGTATACGAGCAGTACTTC.

The chain couples TRBV11-2 to TRBJ1-1; TRBD1 matches at 7 bases. The CDR3 extends over 14 amino acids. Germline CDR1 SGHAT, CDR2 FQNNGV. V shed 4 bases, J shed 8 bases, and the junction held 10 bases outside the gene matches. The CDR3 coding sequence is TGTGCCAGCAGCTCCCAGACAGGGCGACGAGAAGCTTTCTTT. Its protein is CASSSQTGRREAFF.

This chain links TRBV5-4 with TRBJ2-5, with D perhaps matching TRBD1 (6 bases). Germline V gene lookup returns CDR1 SGHNT and CDR2 YYREEE (reference sequence). This CDR3 has 16 residues. Trimming pared 2 bases from V and 2 bases from J, leaving 16 bases between. The CDR3 bases are TGTGCCAGCAGCTTCGGTCGGGCAAGGGGGCAAGAGACCCAGTACTTC. Translating gives CASSFGRARGQETQYF. Based on the CDR3 plus reference TRBV5-4 and TRBJ2-5, the full variable domain is ETGVTQSPTHLIKTRGQQVTLRCSSQSGHNTVSWYQQALGQGPQFIFQYYREEENGRGNFPPRFSGLQFPNYSSELNVNALELDDSALYLCASSFGRARGQETQYFGPGTRLLVL.

This sequence joins TRBV18 and TRBJ2-1; perhaps TRBD2 as D (6 bases). This CDR3 region has 12 residues. V was shortened by 3 bases and J by 11 bases, with 11 bases between the two germline ends. Looked up from germline, CDR1 is KGHSH and CDR2 is LQKENI. The CDR3 region is CASSPRGGQQFF. The CDR3, as DNA: TGTGCCAGCTCACCCCGGGGAGGTCAGCAGTTCTTC.

The rearrangement joins TRBV9 to TRBJ1-2; TRBD1 might be the D (5 bases). Per the germline V gene, CDR1 is SGDLS and CDR2 is YYNGEE. The CDR3 spans 13 residues. V lost 0 bases and J 7 bases, leaving 10 bases between the germline ends. The CDR3 bases are TGTGCCAGCAGCGTAGGGGTAGGGGTTGGCTACACCTTC. Encoded protein: CASSVGVGVGYTF.

This clone appeared a single time. The rearrangement joins TRBV5-1 to TRBJ2-3, with 7 bases matching TRBD1. This CDR3 region has 19 residues. V was clipped by 2 bases and J by 0 bases; unmatched bases: 15. From germline, CDR1 is SGHRS and CDR2 YFSETQ. The CDR3 DNA follows: TGCGCCAGCAGCTTAACGCCTATGACCGGGACAGCTAGCACAGATACGCAGTATTTT. Residues: CASSLTPMTGTASTDTQYF. Combining the CDR3 with reference TRBV5-1 and TRBJ2-3 gives the whole variable domain KAGVTQTPRYLIKTRGQQVTLSCSPISGHRSVSWYQQTPGQGLQFLFEYFSETQRNKGNFPGRFSGRQFSNSRSEMNVSTLELGDSALYLCASSLTPMTGTASTDTQYFGPGTRLTVL.

The chain links TRBV7-6 to TRBJ1-5; 9 nucleotides align to TRBD1. Trimming took 1 base from V and 4 from J; bases not matched to a gene: 2. The CDR3 consists of 15 residues. CDR1 is SGHVS, CDR2 FNYEAQ, per germline. This chain's CDR3 is CASSLGDRGNQPQHF. The DNA for the CDR3 is TGTGCCAGCAGCTTAGGTGACAGGGGGAATCAGCCCCAGCATTTT.

The chain uses TRBV9 and TRBJ1-3; D perhaps matches TRBD1 (5 bases). Trimming removed 3 bases at V and 4 bases at J, with 14 bases between. Germline V gene data show CDR1 as SGDLS and CDR2 as YYNGEE. The CDR3 contains 15 residues. The CDR3 here is CASSAGGTEGNTIYF. CDR3 DNA: TGTGCCAGCAGCGCGGGGGGGACTGAGGGAAACACCATATATTTT.

V usage is TRBV27 and J usage is TRBJ2-1; a weak D match, TRBD2 (7 bases). The CDR3 runs 12 residues. V lost 10 bases and J 6 bases, leaving 13 bases between the germline ends. Germline CDR1 MNHEY, CDR2 SMNVEV (reference sequence). The CDR3 coding sequence is TGTGCCACGGGGGGCCGAGGCAATGAGCAGTTCTTC. Encoded protein: CATGGRGNEQFF.

This sequence joins TRBV29-1 and TRBJ1-1, with TRBD1 matching 7 bases. Germline V gene data show CDR1 as SQVTM and CDR2 as ANQGSEA. V shed 8 bases, J shed 10 bases, and the junction held 10 bases outside the gene matches. This CDR3 comprises 11 residues. The CDR3 loop is CSFFRGPLAFF. CDR3 nucleotides: TGCAGCTTTTTTAGGGGGCCACTAGCTTTCTTT.

The rearrangement uses TRBV15 and TRBJ1-5; D not resolved. V lost 2 bases and J 4 bases, leaving 3 bases between the germline ends. CDR3 length: 12 residues. The V gene's germline CDR1 is LNHNV and CDR2 YYDKDF (reference sequence). CDR3 residues: CATSRHNQPQHF. Written as DNA, the CDR3 is TGTGCCACCAGCAGACATAATCAGCCCCAGCATTTT.

This clone was counted a few times. The V call is TRBV7-8, the J call TRBJ2-1; 9 bases are shared with TRBD1. There are 14 residues in the CDR3. Germline CDR1 is SGHVS and CDR2 is FQNEAQ. The junction had 3 bases not matched to a gene; V was cut back by 4 bases and J by 5 bases. Written as DNA, the CDR3 is TGTGCCAGCAGCTACCGGGACAGGGACAATGAGCAGTTCTTC. As protein: CASSYRDRDNEQFF.

Note on this clone: One junction end disagrees with the germline gene, perhaps due to a read error. The gene calls are TRBV3-1 (or the pseudogene TRBV3-2) and TRBJ1-1; the D is unclear. This CDR3 contains 15 residues. From germline, CDR1 is LGHDT and CDR2 YNNKEL (reference sequence). CDR3 sequence: CASTQTGFRNTEAFF. Written as DNA, the CDR3 is TGTGCCAGCACCCAAACGGGGTTCCGAAACACTGAAGCTTTCTTT.

The V call is TRBV7-6, the J call TRBJ1-1; a weak D match, TRBD1 (6 bases). Germline V gene sequence: CDR1 SGHVS, CDR2 FNYEAQ. V gave up 4 bases and J gave up 4 bases, with 25 bases separating them. The CDR3 covers 18 residues. DNA for the CDR3: TGTGCCAGCAGCTCCATCTCCCTCCCGGGGGGGCAGGTCACTGAAGCTTTCTTT. Its protein is CASSSISLPGGQVTEAFF.

The chain recombines TRBV14 with TRBJ1-1; D not resolved. Trimming took off 3 bases at V and 6 bases at J, with 8 bases between the two ends. The germline V gene encodes CDR1 SGHDN and CDR2 FVKESK. The CDR3 extends over 12 amino acids. CDR3 sequence: CASSHGEPEAFF. CDR3 in DNA: TGTGCCAGCAGCCACGGGGAACCTGAAGCTTTCTTT. Looking up the rest from reference TRBV14 and TRBJ1-1 gives the full variable domain: EAGVTQFPSHSVIEKGQTVTLRCDPISGHDNLYWYRRVMGKEIKFLLHFVKESKQDESGMPNNRFLAERTGGTYSTLKVQPAELEDSGVYFCASSHGEPEAFFGQGTRLTVV.